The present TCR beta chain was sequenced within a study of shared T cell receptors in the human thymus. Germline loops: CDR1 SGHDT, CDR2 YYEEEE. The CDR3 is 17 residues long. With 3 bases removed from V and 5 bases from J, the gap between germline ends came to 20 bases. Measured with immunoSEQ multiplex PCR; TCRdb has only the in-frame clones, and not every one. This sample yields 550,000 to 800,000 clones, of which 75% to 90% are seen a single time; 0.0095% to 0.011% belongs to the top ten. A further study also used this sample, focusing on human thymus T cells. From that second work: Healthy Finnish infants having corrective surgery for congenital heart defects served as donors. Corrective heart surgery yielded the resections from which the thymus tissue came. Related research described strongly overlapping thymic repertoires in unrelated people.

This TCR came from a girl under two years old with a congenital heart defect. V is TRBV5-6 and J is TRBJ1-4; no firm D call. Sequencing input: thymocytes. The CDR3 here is CASSSGLWEESNEKLFF. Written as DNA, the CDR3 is TGTGCCAGCAGCTCCGGACTCTGGGAGGAATCAAATGAAAAACTGTTTTTT.